This T cell receptor beta chain was documented in a study of control samples from healthy donors and cancer patients. This table comes from immunoSEQ multiplex PCR, and its TCRdb copy is limited to in-frame clones, with some not included. The sample holds more than 85,000 clones, just over 90% seen once. Germline loops: CDR1 SEHNR, CDR2 FQNEAQ (reference sequence). The CDR3 is made up of 13 amino acids. Between the trimmed V and J ends, which lost 3 bases and 4 bases, there was a span of 9 bases. The V and J genes are TRBV7-9 and TRBJ1-2; D gene uncertain. The clonotype comes from a human donor in good health. The donor label of this sample is uncertain. Sequenced sample: blood. The CDR3 DNA reads as TGTGCCAGCAGCTTCAGCAGCGGCTATGGCTACACCTTC. It translates to CASSFSSGYGYTF. The complete variable domain, with remaining parts taken from reference TRBV7-9 and TRBJ1-2, reads DTGVSQNPRHKITKRGQNVTFRCDPISEHNRLYWYRQTLGQGPEFLTYFQNEAQLEKSRLLSDRFSAERPKGSFSTLEIQRTEQGDSAMYLCASSFSSGYGYTFGSGTRLTVV.